The TCR beta chain described here comes from a study of human T cells and chemical hapten exposure (TCRdb year 2021). About the full investigation: For sensitization, 2% DPC in acetone was applied to a 2 cm by 2 cm area of upper inner arm skin. Patch testing was performed on the upper back with Finn chambers containing 0.01% DPC, and the patch tests were scored after 6 days according to International Contact Dermatitis Research Group standards. The study tracked peripheral blood TCR repertoire changes in vivo during primary and secondary sensitization to the hapten diphenylcyclopropenone (DPC) in alopecia patients. Weekly therapeutic DPC doses were additionally applied to the scalp of patients throughout the roughly 24-week study period. Blood samples were taken from patients before sensitization (week 0) and at 2, 6 and about 24 weeks after DPC sensitization. Blood for TCR sequencing was provided by twenty-nine alopecia patients at one to four time points (pre-sensitization, 2, 6 and 24 weeks). The libraries were sequenced as a pool, and the TCR yield per sample differed mostly because of small variations in library volumes within the pool. The patient cohort, mostly female, included alopecia areata with under or over 50% scalp involvement, alopecia totalis and alopecia universalis. Study-wide conclusions, independent of this receptor: The number of PT1 expanded TCRs positively correlated with patch test score, significant at thresholds 8, 16 and 32 but not 4. DPC sensitization did not change how many TCRs were above 1 in 1000 frequency, and no evidence was found of alterations in global repertoire structure. After repeated subsampling, the strength of the expansion versus patch-test correlation and the threshold at which it became significant changed. Compared with pre-sensitization or healthy control sets, expanded TCRs formed significantly more large CDR3 similarity clusters, which is consistent with antigen-driven responses. Because every patient had alopecia, a presumed autoimmune disease, the patients' immune response might differ from that of healthy individuals.

About this clonotype itself: The target of this receptor is not known. No much larger clone is present one base from it, and per-base qualities are unavailable.

CDR1 DFQATT and CDR2 SNEGSKA are derived from the germline V gene (reference sequence). The CDR3 covers 16 residues, taking in both the cysteine and the phenylalanine. Only CDR3 DNA is held: 48 bases, read in frame from base 1. V and J lose 0 bases and 3 bases, and a span of 15 bases separates them. The sample's time point label is to be understood as: pre-sensitization, week 0. The sample's treatment or condition label, decoded: therapeutic diphenylcyclopropenone sensitization with weekly scalp DPC. Blood at each patch-test visit was drawn before the patch test was applied. Eligible patients were aged 18 to 70, diagnosed with alopecia, deemed suitable for DPC therapy, and excluded if pregnant. Unfractionated whole blood was collected in Tempus Blood RNA tubes, and total RNA was extracted from that blood. Receptor libraries were prepared by RACE. The sequencer listed for this sample is NextSeq 500. During library preparation, unique molecular identifiers were attached to individual cDNA molecules so that TCRs could be counted in a quantitative, reproducible way. From each blood RNA sample, both TCR alpha and TCR beta chains were sequenced. For the original study's pipeline: The median number of TCRs per sample was around 96,000, ranging from roughly 23,224 to 700,000. The Decombinator software suite was used to annotate the V, J and CDR3 of the TCR reads. For the PS versus PT1 abundance plots, all samples were subsampled to the same number of TCRs (28,000). TCRs were defined as expanded if absent before sensitization and observed at least eight times at the 2-week time point. Using fastp trimming at Q25 and MiXCR clonotype assembly, TCRdb reanalyzed the public sequencing data and kept in-frame beta chains. CDR3 protein duplicates are merged, each entry listing the most common genes and DNA. These V and J calls are TCRdb output, not the study's own analysis. The sample profile shows about 42,000 distinct CDR3 sequences; around an eighth of them were found once. The top ten clones comprise about 6% of the sample.

The rearranged segments are TRBV20-1 and TRBJ2-1; no confident D gene assignment can be made. The source material was whole blood, sampled in connection with sensitization to the hapten diphenylcyclopropenone (DPC). The receptor's source is a woman aged 25 to 39 with alopecia areata. Some clones in this sample may be carry-over from other donors' samples. The DNA is as follows: TGCAGTGCTAGAGATCTACAGAGTCCCGGCTACAATGAGCAGTTCTTC. Its protein product is CSARDLQSPGYNEQFF.